This TCR beta chain was retrieved from a study of cytomegalovirus exposure and HLA in healthy donors. CDR3 length equals 15 residues. Germline-derived CDR1 and CDR2 are SGHTA and FQGNSA. Trimming removed 5 bases from V and 4 bases from J, with 17 bases in between. With respect to this clone: What it recognizes is unknown.

The study, taken as a whole, reports: Donors belonging to an Asian-associated ancestry cluster reportedly showed fewer N-insertions in productive TCRs than the 666-donor mean, according to what a later analysis found. A few of the chains that were CMV-associated were confirmed in vitro to be specific for CMV antigens. Later analysis placed DRB1 highest and HLA-C lowest in TCR association rates, which differed by HLA locus. Serostatus for CMV was the only available immune exposure information.

PCR was performed using 60 Vbeta and 13 Jbeta primers. Sequenced by immunoSEQ multiplex PCR; TCRdb stores in-frame clones only, minus some. The repertoire has around 140,000 clones, roughly 79% of them found once; the top ten carry roughly 1.4%. This sequence was found in a man aged 30 to 45 in good health and CMV-seropositive. The genes are TRBV7-2 and TRBJ1-2; D perhaps matches TRBD1 (5 bases). Sequencing used PBMCs. DNA of the CDR3: TGTGCCAGCAGCCCGGCTCGATTCGGGGGCTATGGCTACACCTTC. Its translation is CASSPARFGGYGYTF. Filled out from reference TRBV7-2 and TRBJ1-2, the complete variable domain reads GAGVSQSPSNKVTEKGKDVELRCDPISGHTALYWYRQSLGQGLEFLIYFQGNSAPDKSGLPSDRFSAERTGGSVSTLTIQRTQQEDSAVYLCASSPARFGGYGYTFGSGTRLTVV.